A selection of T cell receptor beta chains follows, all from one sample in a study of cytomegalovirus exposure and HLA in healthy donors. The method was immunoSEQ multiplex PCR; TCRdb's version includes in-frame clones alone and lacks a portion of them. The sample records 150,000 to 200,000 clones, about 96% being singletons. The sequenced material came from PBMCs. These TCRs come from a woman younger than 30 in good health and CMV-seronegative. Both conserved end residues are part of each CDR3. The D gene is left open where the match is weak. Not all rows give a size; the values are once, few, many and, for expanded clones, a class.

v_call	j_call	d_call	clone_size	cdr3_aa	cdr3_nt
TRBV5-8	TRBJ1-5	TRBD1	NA	CATGQGTSNQPQHF	TGTGCCACCGGACAGGGAACTAGCAATCAGCCCCAGCATTTT
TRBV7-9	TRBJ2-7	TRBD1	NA	CASSLNRGSFYEQYF	TGTGCCAGCAGCTTAAACAGGGGAAGTTTCTACGAGCAGTACTTC
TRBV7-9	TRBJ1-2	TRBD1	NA	CASSLFPGQGNYGYTF	TGTGCCAGCAGCTTATTTCCCGGACAGGGAAACTATGGCTACACCTTC
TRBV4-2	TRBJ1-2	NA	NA	CASSQETTGWSYGYTF	TGTGCCAGCAGCCAAGAGACAACAGGGTGGTCCTATGGCTACACCTTC
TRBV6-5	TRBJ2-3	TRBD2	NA	CASSGGDTDTQYF	TGTGCCAGCAGCGGGGGGGACACAGATACGCAGTATTTT
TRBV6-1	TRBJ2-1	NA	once	CASSEGAGKGAIYNEQFF	TGTGCCAGCAGTGAAGGGGCGGGGAAGGGGGCAATATACAATGAGCAGTTCTTC
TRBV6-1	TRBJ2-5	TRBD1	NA	CASRGTGVTQYF	TGTGCCAGCAGGGGGACAGGCGTCACCCAGTACTTC
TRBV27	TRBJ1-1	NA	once	CASSHGRGYTEAFF	TGTGCCAGCAGTCATGGGCGAGGGTACACTGAAGCTTTCTTT
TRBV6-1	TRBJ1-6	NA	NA	CASGQSSYNSPLHF	TGTGCCAGCGGACAGAGCTCCTATAATTCACCCCTCCACTTT
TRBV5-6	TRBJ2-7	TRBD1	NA	CASSRTGNVYEQYF	TGTGCCAGCAGCAGGACAGGGAACGTCTACGAGCAGTACTTC
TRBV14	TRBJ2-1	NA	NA	CASSQARLLRNEQFF	TGTGCCAGCAGCCAAGCCCGCCTATTGCGAAATGAGCAGTTCTTC
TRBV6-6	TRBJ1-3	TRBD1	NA	CASSKTGMGNTIYF	TGTGCCAGCAGTAAGACAGGGATGGGAAACACCATATATTTT
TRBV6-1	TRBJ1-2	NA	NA	CASSEAHKNYGYTF	TGTGCCAGCAGTGAAGCCCACAAAAACTATGGCTACACCTTC
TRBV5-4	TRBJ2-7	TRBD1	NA	CASSSGTGGFIEQYF	TGTGCCAGCAGCTCCGGGACAGGGGGCTTCATTGAGCAGTACTTC
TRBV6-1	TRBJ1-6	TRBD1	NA	CASSEYLEGARPLHF	TGTGCCAGCAGTGAATACTTGGAGGGGGCACGACCCCTCCACTTT
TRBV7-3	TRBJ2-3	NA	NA	CASSPEETSTDTQYF	TGTGCCAGCAGCCCCGAAGAAACTAGCACAGATACGCAGTATTTT
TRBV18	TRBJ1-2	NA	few	CASSPTAEANYGYTF	TGTGCCAGCTCACCGACTGCGGAAGCTAACTATGGCTACACCTTC
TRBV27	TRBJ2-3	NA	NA	CASSLMGWSEADTQYF	TGTGCCAGCAGTTTAATGGGGTGGTCGGAGGCAGATACGCAGTATTTT
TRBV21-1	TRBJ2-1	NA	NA	CASPGGGFGNEQFF	TGTGCCAGCCCTGGGGGGGGCTTTGGCAATGAGCAGTTCTTC
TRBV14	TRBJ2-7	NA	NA	CASSQVSGYEQYF	TGTGCCAGCAGCCAAGTTAGCGGCTACGAGCAGTACTTC
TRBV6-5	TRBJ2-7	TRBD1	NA	CASSSSQGARDEQYF	TGTGCCAGCAGTTCGTCACAGGGGGCAAGGGACGAGCAGTACTTC
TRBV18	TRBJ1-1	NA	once	CASSITENTEAFF	TGTGCCAGCTCCATTACTGAGAACACTGAAGCTTTCTTT
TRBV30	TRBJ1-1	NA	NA	CAWRGGGSANTEAFF	TGTGCCTGGAGGGGGGGTGGCTCAGCGAACACTGAAGCTTTCTTT
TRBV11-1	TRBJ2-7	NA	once	CASSPPPQGTYEQYF	TGTGCCAGCAGCCCCCCCCCGCAGGGGACGTACGAGCAGTACTTC
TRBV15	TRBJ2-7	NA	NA	CATSEGAYEQYF	TGTGCCACCAGCGAGGGGGCCTACGAGCAGTACTTC
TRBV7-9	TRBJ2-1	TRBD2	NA	CASSLLGGGSYNEQFF	TGTGCCAGCAGCTTACTGGGCGGGGGATCCTACAATGAGCAGTTCTTC
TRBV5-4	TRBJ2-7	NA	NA	CASSLAGARYEQYF	TGTGCCAGCAGCTTGGCGGGAGCCAGGTACGAGCAGTACTTC
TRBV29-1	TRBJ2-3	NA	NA	CSVEDPRYPDTQYF	TGCAGCGTTGAAGATCCCAGGTATCCAGATACGCAGTATTTT
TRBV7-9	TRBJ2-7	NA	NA	CASLGSHQQYF	TGTGCCAGCCTTGGGAGCCATCAGCAGTACTTC
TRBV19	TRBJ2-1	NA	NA	CASSISGTQYNEQFF	TGTGCCAGTAGTATATCCGGGACACAATACAATGAGCAGTTCTTC
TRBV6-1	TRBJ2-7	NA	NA	CASSEYEAPYEQYF	TGTGCCAGCAGTGAATACGAGGCTCCCTACGAGCAGTACTTC
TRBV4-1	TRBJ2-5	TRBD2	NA	CASSPREGDKTQYF	TGCGCCAGCAGCCCCCGGGAGGGGGATAAGACCCAGTACTTC
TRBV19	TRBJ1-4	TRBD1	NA	CASSPRQGSTNEKLFF	TGTGCCAGTAGTCCACGACAGGGTTCAACTAATGAAAAACTGTTTTTT
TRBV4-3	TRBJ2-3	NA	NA	CASSQEGGGGSADTQYF	TGCGCCAGCAGCCAAGAAGGGGGGGGCGGGAGCGCAGATACGCAGTATTTT
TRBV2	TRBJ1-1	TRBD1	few	CASSRQGETEAFF	TGTGCCAGCAGTCGACAGGGGGAAACTGAAGCTTTCTTT
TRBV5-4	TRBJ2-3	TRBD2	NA	CASSNPTGGGGAVDTQYF	TGTGCCAGCAGCAACCCCACGGGGGGCGGGGGGGCAGTAGATACGCAGTATTTT
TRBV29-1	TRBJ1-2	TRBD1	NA	CSVTGGRLDGYTF	TGCAGCGTGACAGGGGGCAGGTTGGATGGCTACACCTTC
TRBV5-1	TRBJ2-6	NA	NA	CASSLDPAGANVLTF	TGCGCCAGCAGCCTAGACCCCGCCGGGGCCAACGTCCTGACTTTC
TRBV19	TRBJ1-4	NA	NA	CASSTATNEKLFF	TGTGCCAGTAGCACTGCAACTAATGAAAAACTGTTTTTT
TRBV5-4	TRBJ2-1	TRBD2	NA	CASSQRAGGGYNEQFF	TGTGCCAGCAGCCAGAGGGCGGGGGGCGGTTACAATGAGCAGTTCTTC
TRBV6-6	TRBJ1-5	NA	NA	CASTAGARNQPQHF	TGTGCCAGCACGGCAGGGGCGAGAAATCAGCCCCAGCATTTT
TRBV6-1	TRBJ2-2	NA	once	CASSERTGGELFF	TGTGCCAGCAGTGAAAGAACAGGCGGGGAGCTGTTTTTT
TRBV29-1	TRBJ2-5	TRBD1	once	CSVAGQDLETQETQYF	TGCAGCGTGGCGGGACAGGACCTAGAGACCCAAGAGACCCAGTACTTC
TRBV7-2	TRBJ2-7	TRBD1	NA	CASSWGQGGEQYF	TGTGCCAGCAGCTGGGGACAGGGCGGCGAGCAGTACTTC
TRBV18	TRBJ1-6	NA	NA	CASSPPTGRNSPLHF	TGTGCCAGCTCACCACCAACGGGGAGGAATTCACCCCTCCACTTT
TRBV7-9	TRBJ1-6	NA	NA	CASSLGDITGSPLHF	TGTGCCAGCAGCTTAGGGGACATAACGGGTTCACCCCTCCACTTT
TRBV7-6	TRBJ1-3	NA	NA	CASSPGDTIYF	TGTGCCAGCAGCCCCGGGGACACCATATATTTT